Following are 16 T cell receptor beta chains from one sample sequenced in a study of T cell repertoires in cytomegalovirus infection. TCRdb itself ran the reads through MiXCR, one entry per CDR3 protein. The sample shows tens of thousands of distinct CDR3 sequences, about 33% of them seen only once. What these receptors recognize is not known. The sequenced sample consisted of PBMCs, sequenced either directly or after in vitro stimulation (not recorded which). Receptors originate from a human donor in good health (CMV status not recorded). Some clones in this sample may be carry-over from other donors' samples.

The rearrangement uses TRBV12-3 or TRBV12-4 and TRBJ2-2, with 10 bases that match TRBD1. V was clipped by 6 bases and J by 5 bases; unmatched bases: 6. This CDR3 comprises 15 residues. The chain's CDR3 is CASSPRTGGTGELFF. The CDR3 region has the DNA TGTGCCAGCAGCCCCCGGACAGGGGGGACCGGGGAGCTGTTTTTT.

This clonotype was picked up many times. V and J are TRBV7-6 and TRBJ2-7, with no clear D. The V and J ends lost 3 bases and 0 bases respectively, with 6 bases between them. There are 13 residues in the CDR3. The V gene's germline CDR1 is SGHVS and CDR2 FNYEAQ. The CDR3 region is CASSFRGSYEQYF. DNA for the CDR3: TGTGCCAGCAGCTTTCGCGGCTCCTACGAGCAGTACTTC.

The genes are TRBV11-1 and TRBJ2-7, with D possibly TRBD2 on 7 matching bases. The CDR3 length is 16 residues. Germline values: CDR1 SGHAT, CDR2 FQDESV (reference sequence). V was pared by 5 bases and J by 3 bases, with 20 bases between. The CDR3: CASSPGGGGYDYEQYF. The CDR3, as DNA: TGTGCCAGCAGCCCAGGAGGGGGGGGTTACGACTACGAGCAGTACTTC.

Notes on this clonotype: Compared with germline, one end of the junction differs, possibly owing to a read error. V gene TRBV3-1 combines with J gene TRBJ1-1; a weak D match, TRBD1 (6 bases). This CDR3 spans 19 amino acids. Germline V gene data show CDR1 as LGHDT and CDR2 as YNNKEL (reference sequence). The CDR3, as DNA: TGTGCCAGCGGCCAAGATGGGACAACGGCAATGGGTATGAACACTGAAGCTTTCTTT. Its translation: CASGQDGTTAMGMNTEAFF.

In nucleotides, the CDR3 is TGTGCCAGCAGTTTCCGTGCTCGGGCCTGGGGCTACACCTTC. Amino acid sequence: CASSFRARAWGYTF. The rearrangement links TRBV6-2 or TRBV6-3 to TRBJ1-2, with no clear D. The ends were cut back, 4 bases at V and 8 bases at J, with 17 bases in the middle. The length of the CDR3 is 14 residues. Germline assignment: CDR1 MNHEY and CDR2 SVGEGT.

V usage is TRBV28 and J usage is TRBJ1-1, with D uncertain. V lost 3 bases to trimming and J lost 0 bases, with 2 bases between them. This CDR3 spans 12 amino acids. Germline V gene data show CDR1 as MDHEN and CDR2 as SYDVKM. Written as DNA, the CDR3 is TGTGCCAGCAGTTTGGTGAACACTGAAGCTTTCTTT. Translated, it gives CASSLVNTEAFF.

In DNA form, the CDR3 reads TGTGCCAGCAGACCGGGTCCTGTGAGCAATCAGCCCCAGCATTTT. Translated: CASRPGPVSNQPQHF. The chain combines TRBV6-1 with TRBJ1-5; no firm D call. The germline CDR1 and CDR2 sequences are MNHNS and SASEGT. V lost 6 bases, J lost 1 base, and 13 bases lay in between. The CDR3 sequence is 15 residues long.

This chain joins TRBV24-1 and TRBJ2-1; D is perhaps TRBD2 (6 bases). Trimming shortened V by 9 bases and J by 9 bases, and 14 bases separated the two germline ends. In germline, CDR1 is KGHDR, CDR2 SFDVKD. This CDR3 spans 12 amino acids. The CDR3 protein is CATSRGGVEQFF. CDR3 sequence (DNA): TGTGCCACCTCAAGAGGCGGGGTTGAGCAGTTCTTC.

This sequence joins TRBV7-9 and TRBJ2-1; 7 bases are shared with TRBD1. CDR3 length: 20 amino acids. V lost 2 bases and J lost 0; bases outside the gene matches: 16. Germline V gene sequence: CDR1 SEHNR, CDR2 FQNEAQ (reference sequence). The CDR3 bases are TGTGCCAGCAGCTTACGAGACCGGGACAGATACTCCCGCTCCTACAATGAGCAGTTCTTC. Its protein product is CASSLRDRDRYSRSYNEQFF.

The J gene is TRBJ2-1, the V gene TRBV10-3, with D perhaps TRBD2 (6 bases). The CDR3 is made up of 13 amino acids. CDR1 and CDR2 (germline): ENHRY, SYGVKD. Trimming cost V 11 bases and J 8 bases, with 19 bases left between them. This chain's CDR3 is CAGDSGGSDEQFF. CDR3 coding DNA: TGTGCCGGCGACTCCGGGGGTTCGGATGAGCAGTTCTTC.

This clonotype has at least ten counts. The chain joins TRBV7-8 to TRBJ2-7, with 9 bases fitting TRBD2. Germline assignment: CDR1 SGHVS and CDR2 FQNEAQ. The V and J ends lost 5 bases and 1 base, in that order; junction bases with no gene match: 12. This CDR3 is built from 17 residues. CDR3 sequence: CASSASLSGGTSYEQYF. The CDR3 nucleotides are TGTGCCAGCAGCGCCAGTCTAAGCGGGGGGACGTCCTACGAGCAGTACTTC.

This clonotype was seen only a few times. The V gene is TRBV6-1, the J gene TRBJ1-3; D unresolved. Germline CDR1 and CDR2: MNHNS and SASEGT. The CDR3 sequence is 15 residues long. Deletions cut 6 bases from V and 4 bases from J, with 16 bases between. CDR3 sequence: CASRESHPSGNTIYF. The CDR3 nucleotides are TGTGCCAGCAGAGAAAGTCACCCTTCAGGAAACACCATATATTTT.

Of note for this clonotype: Just one base apart from a much larger clone, this may be a read error. The CDR3 DNA sequence: TGTGCCAGCAGCGCTGTAGGGGCTCAGCCCCAGCATTTT. Translated: CASSAVGAQPQHF. The rearrangement links TRBV7-9 to TRBJ1-5; maybe TRBD1 (5 bases). Trimming removed 5 bases at V and 6 bases at J, with 11 bases between. The CDR3 spans 13 residues. From germline, CDR1 is SEHNR and CDR2 FQNEAQ (reference sequence).

This clonotype was seen a few times. The chain combines TRBV4-1 with TRBJ2-2; the match to TRBD1 covers 11 bases. CDR1 is MGHRA and CDR2 is YSYEKL in the germline V gene. The CDR3 covers 16 residues. The junction had 12 bases not matched to a gene; V was cut back by 8 bases and J by 7 bases. In nucleotides, the CDR3 is TGCGCCAGCCAGGAAACACCGGGACAGGGGGACGGGGAGCTGTTTTTT. Translating gives CASQETPGQGDGELFF.

This clonotype was observed at least ten times. The chain couples TRBV12-3 or TRBV12-4 to TRBJ2-7, with 10 bases identical to TRBD2. V lost 6 bases, J lost 0 bases, and 5 bases stayed unmatched. The CDR3 is 15 residues long. This CDR3 is CASRQLAGSSYEQYF. The CDR3 coding sequence is TGTGCCAGCAGACAACTAGCGGGGTCCTCCTACGAGCAGTACTTC.

This clonotype appeared a single time. The genes are TRBV6-5 and TRBJ1-2; 9 nucleotides agree with TRBD1. With 7 bases clipped from V and 7 bases from J, the junction kept 7 bases outside the gene matches. CDR1 is MNHEY and CDR2 is SVGAGI in the germline V gene. This CDR3 is built from 13 residues. This CDR3 reads CASTRQGGAGYTF. CDR3 sequence (DNA): TGTGCCAGCACTCGACAGGGGGGAGCTGGCTACACCTTC.